This T cell receptor beta chain was documented in a study of blood T cell repertoires in COVID-19. Study context: Whether acute or convalescent, the COVID-19 samples came from the United States, Italy and Spain. Sources were T cells, B-cell-depleted T cells, or PBMCs; the material itself was cDNA or gDNA.

Per the study methods: Nucleated cell number was recorded as an estimate derived from reference gene primer amplification. Assay: immunoSEQ multiplex PCR; the TCRdb copy retains only in-frame clones and omits some. The V and J calls and clone size come from that table; D and trimming were worked out from the DNA. The data contain 70,000 to 100,000 clones, roughly 90% of them singletons. V was clipped by 3 bases and J by 3 bases, with 9 bases between them. The CDR3 length is 14 residues. From germline, CDR1 is ENHRY and CDR2 SYGVKD. The TCR originated in a man aged 50 to 59 with COVID-19, enrolled during active disease. The chain combines TRBV10-3 with TRBJ2-4, with D tentatively TRBD1 (6 bases). The sample was peripheral blood. The CDR3 DNA reads TGTGCCATCAGTGAAGGCAGGGGCAAAAACATTCAGTACTTC. Translated, it gives CAISEGRGKNIQYF.